The TCR beta chain under discussion was sequenced for a study of identical twins. Study-wide results and caveats: With abundant cord blood beta clonotypes, insertions were fewer; memory repertoires showed no such pattern.

The germline V gene encodes CDR1 DFQATT and CDR2 SNEGSKA (reference sequence). Trimming took off 3 bases at V and 6 bases at J, with 17 bases between the two ends. The CDR3 has 14 amino acids. Template switching supplied a universal primer site; unique molecular identifiers were carried on the cDNA. Each CDR3 protein is one row after TCRdb ran MiXCR on the 5' RACE reads. The sample yields hundreds of thousands of distinct CDR3 sequences, over 8.5% seen once. On this clonotype itself: The target antigen is unknown.

The data were also submitted as part of a second study, on yellow fever vaccine responses in identical twins.

This chain joins TRBV20-1 and TRBJ2-5; D tentatively fits TRBD1 or TRBD2 (5 bases each). The source of this sequence is a woman aged 18-30 years in good health. The sequenced sample consisted of PBMCs. The CDR3 bases are TGCAGTGCTAGTAATCCGGGGCCAAAAAAGACCCAGTACTTC. This translates into CSASNPGPKKTQYF.